Below, 8 T cell receptor beta chains from the same sample are listed, as sequenced in a study of T cell responses to AZD1222 COVID-19 vaccine. TCRdb's table, derived via immunoSEQ multiplex PCR, lists solely in-frame clones and lacks some. The sample contains about 140,000 clones, roughly 91% of which appear only once. Sequenced material: peripheral blood, taken 28 days after the second AZD1222 dose. All receptors come from an adult who received the AZD1222 COVID-19 vaccine.

The V gene is TRBV6-2 or TRBV6-3, the J gene TRBJ1-1; D is perhaps TRBD1 (5 bases). Germline loops: CDR1 MNHEY, CDR2 SVGEGT. CDR3 length: 15 amino acids. Trimming pared 4 bases from V and 5 bases from J, leaving 17 bases between. CDR3 amino acids: CASSSPPGGSTEAFF. The CDR3 DNA sequence: TGTGCCAGCAGTTCCCCCCCCGGGGGGTCGACTGAAGCTTTCTTT.

V is TRBV7-9 and J is TRBJ1-1; D is unresolved. Germline-derived CDR1 and CDR2 are SEHNR and FQNEAQ (reference sequence). There are 13 residues in the CDR3. V was shortened by 1 base and J by 5 bases, with 8 bases between the two germline ends. Here the CDR3 reads CASSLEKTTEAFF. In DNA form, the CDR3 reads TGTGCCAGCAGCTTAGAGAAGACGACTGAAGCTTTCTTT.

The rearrangement joins TRBV10-3 to TRBJ1-6; tentatively, D is TRBD1 (5 bases). Trimming left V 11 bases short and J 8 bases short, with 16 bases between. The length of the CDR3 is 13 residues. Looked up from germline, CDR1 is ENHRY and CDR2 is SYGVKD. CDR3 DNA sequence: TGTGCCGGCAAGGGGACGGATGATTCACCCCTCCACTTT. This sequence encodes CAGKGTDDSPLHF.

The chain couples TRBV19 to TRBJ2-5; D perhaps matches TRBD1 (6 bases). Trimming took off 7 bases at V and 4 bases at J, with 19 bases between the two ends. Germline CDR1 reads LNHDA; CDR2 reads SQIVND (reference sequence). This CDR3 region has 15 residues. The DNA for the CDR3 is TGTGCCAGTACTAGGGACATTACCAGACCAGAGACCCAGTACTTC. Its translation: CASTRDITRPETQYF.

The chain has TRBV7-3 and TRBJ2-7, with a weak D call TRBD2 (6 bases). The CDR3 totals 14 residues. V was pared by 3 bases and J by 6 bases, with 15 bases between. Germline V CDR1 and CDR2: SGHTA, FQGTGA. For the CDR3, the DNA is TGTGCCAGCAGCTTGGGCGGGGTGGCTGTCGAGCAGTACTTC. Its translation: CASSLGGVAVEQYF.

The chain uses TRBV19 and TRBJ2-1, with a weak D call TRBD2 (5 bases). V lost 3 bases and J lost 3, with 9 bases in between. Germline V gives CDR1 LNHDA, CDR2 SQIVND (reference sequence). CDR3 size: 14 residues. CDR3 amino acids: CASSIPGIYNEQFF. CDR3 DNA sequence: TGTGCCAGTAGTATCCCGGGGATCTACAATGAGCAGTTCTTC. The complete variable domain, with remaining parts taken from reference TRBV19 and TRBJ2-1, reads DGGITQSPKYLFRKEGQNVTLSCEQNLNHDAMYWYRQDPGQGLRLIYYSQIVNDFQKGDIAEGYSVSREKKESFPLTVTSAQKNPTAFYLCASSIPGIYNEQFFGPGTRLTVL.

This clone is a singleton in its sample. The chain uses TRBV11-2 and TRBJ1-4, with a weak D call TRBD1 (5 bases). Trimming stripped 2 bases from V and 4 bases from J, with 8 bases between. Germline CDR1 and CDR2: SGHAT and FQNNGV. This CDR3 is 14 amino acids long. CDR3: CASSLRQSNEKLFF. The CDR3 DNA follows: TGTGCCAGCAGCTTACGACAGAGTAATGAAAAACTGTTTTTT.

The chain employs TRBV2 and TRBJ2-3; TRBD1 matches at 9 bases. Per germline, CDR1 SNHLY and CDR2 FYNNEI. This CDR3 is 15 amino acids long. With 6 bases clipped from V and 2 bases from J, the junction kept 6 bases outside the gene matches. CDR3 nucleotide sequence: TGTGCCAGCAGACACGGACAGGGGAACACAGATACGCAGTATTTT. It yields the protein CASRHGQGNTDTQYF.